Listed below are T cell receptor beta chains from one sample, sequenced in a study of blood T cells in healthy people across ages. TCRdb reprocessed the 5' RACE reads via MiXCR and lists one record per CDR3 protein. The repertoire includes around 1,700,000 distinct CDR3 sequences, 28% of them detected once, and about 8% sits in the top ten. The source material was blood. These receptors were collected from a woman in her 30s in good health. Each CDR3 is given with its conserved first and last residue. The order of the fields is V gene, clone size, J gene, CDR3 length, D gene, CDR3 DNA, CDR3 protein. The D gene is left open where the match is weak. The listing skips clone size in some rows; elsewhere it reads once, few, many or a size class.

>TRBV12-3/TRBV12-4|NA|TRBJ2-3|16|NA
TGTGCCAGCAGCGCGCCCAGGGGTAGGGTGACCGATACGCAGTATTTT
CASSAPRGRVTDTQYF
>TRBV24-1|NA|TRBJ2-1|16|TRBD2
TGTGCCACCAGTGATTCCGGACTAGCGGGAATAGACGAGCAGTTCTTC
CATSDSGLAGIDEQFF
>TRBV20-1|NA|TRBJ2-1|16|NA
TGCAGTGCTCAGAAACGGGGCACAGGATACTACAATGAGCAGTTCTTC
CSAQKRGTGYYNEQFF
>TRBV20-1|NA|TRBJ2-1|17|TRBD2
TGCAGTGTCAGCCGACCAGCGGGGGCTGTAAAGGCTGGTGAGCAGTTCTTC
CSVSRPAGAVKAGEQFF
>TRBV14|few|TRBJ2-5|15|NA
TGTGCCAGCAGCCACCAAAACCAGGCCGAAGAGACCCAGTACTTC
CASSHQNQAEETQYF
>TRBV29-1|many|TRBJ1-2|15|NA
TGCAGCGCTGCCACCGGCACAGGCGGGCCCGGGGGCTACACCTTC
CSAATGTGGPGGYTF
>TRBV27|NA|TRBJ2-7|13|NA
TGTGCCAGCTATACCCCACCGGGAGACGAGCAGTACTTC
CASYTPPGDEQYF
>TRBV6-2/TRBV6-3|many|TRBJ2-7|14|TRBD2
TGTGCCAGCAGCCCTACTAGCGGGCTCTACGAGCAGTACTTC
CASSPTSGLYEQYF
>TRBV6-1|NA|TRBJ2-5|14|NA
TGTGCCAGCAGTGAAGCGTACGGGGGCGAGACCCAGTACTTC
CASSEAYGGETQYF
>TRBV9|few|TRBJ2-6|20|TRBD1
TGTGCCAGCAGCCCCCCGGACAGGGGGCCATATCGCTCTGGGGCCAACGTCCTGACTTTC
CASSPPDRGPYRSGANVLTF
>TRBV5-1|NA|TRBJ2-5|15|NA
TGCGCCAGCAGCTTGGGACGGAGCCCTCGGGTGACCCAGTACTTC
CASSLGRSPRVTQYF
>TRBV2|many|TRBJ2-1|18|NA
TGTGCCAGCAGATCCCTTCTCGACAGTTCCCGTCGGGGCAATGAGCAGTTCTTC
CASRSLLDSSRRGNEQFF
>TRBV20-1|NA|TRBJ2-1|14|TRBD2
TGCAGTGCTCTACCTAGCGGGGGGTACAATGAGCAGTTCTTC
CSALPSGGYNEQFF
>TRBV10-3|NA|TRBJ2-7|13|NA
TGTGCCATCAGTGAGTCCGGAGCACCCGAGCAGTACTTC
CAISESGAPEQYF
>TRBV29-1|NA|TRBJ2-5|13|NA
TGCAGCGTTGAACCAGGGCCAGAAGAGACCCAGTACTTC
CSVEPGPEETQYF
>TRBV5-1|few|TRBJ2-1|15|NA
TGCGCCAGCAGCTTTGGGGCAGGAGAATCGGGTCAGCAGTTCTTC
CASSFGAGESGQQFF
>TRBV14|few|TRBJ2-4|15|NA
TGTGCCAGCAGCCAAGGGTGGACGAAGAAAAACATTCAGTACTTC
CASSQGWTKKNIQYF
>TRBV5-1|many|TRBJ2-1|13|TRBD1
TGCGCCAGCGGCACAGGGGAATGGAATGAGCAGTTCTTC
CASGTGEWNEQFF
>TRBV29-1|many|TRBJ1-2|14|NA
TGCAGCGTTGGGACCTCTGGGGGGACCTATGGCTACACCTTC
CSVGTSGGTYGYTF
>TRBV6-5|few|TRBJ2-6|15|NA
TGTGCCAGCAGGCTTTTAACTTCGGGGGCCAACGTCCTGACTTTC
CASRLLTSGANVLTF
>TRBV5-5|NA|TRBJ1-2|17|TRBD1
TGTGCCAGCAGCTCAGAGCGGGACAGGGGTTTCAACTATGGCTACACCTTC
CASSSERDRGFNYGYTF
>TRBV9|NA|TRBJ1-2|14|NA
TGTGCCAGCAGCGTTAGAGTCAGGGGTGATGGCTACACCTTC
CASSVRVRGDGYTF
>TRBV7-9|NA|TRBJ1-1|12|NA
TGTGCCAGCAGCTTACGGCCCGATGAAGCTTTCTTT
CASSLRPDEAFF
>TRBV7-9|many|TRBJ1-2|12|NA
TGTGCCAGCAGGCTGCAGGGGAACGGCTACACCTTC
CASRLQGNGYTF
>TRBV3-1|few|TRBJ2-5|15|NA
TGTGCCAGCAGCCTAAGGGGGGATCGTAGAGAGACCCAGTACTTC
CASSLRGDRRETQYF